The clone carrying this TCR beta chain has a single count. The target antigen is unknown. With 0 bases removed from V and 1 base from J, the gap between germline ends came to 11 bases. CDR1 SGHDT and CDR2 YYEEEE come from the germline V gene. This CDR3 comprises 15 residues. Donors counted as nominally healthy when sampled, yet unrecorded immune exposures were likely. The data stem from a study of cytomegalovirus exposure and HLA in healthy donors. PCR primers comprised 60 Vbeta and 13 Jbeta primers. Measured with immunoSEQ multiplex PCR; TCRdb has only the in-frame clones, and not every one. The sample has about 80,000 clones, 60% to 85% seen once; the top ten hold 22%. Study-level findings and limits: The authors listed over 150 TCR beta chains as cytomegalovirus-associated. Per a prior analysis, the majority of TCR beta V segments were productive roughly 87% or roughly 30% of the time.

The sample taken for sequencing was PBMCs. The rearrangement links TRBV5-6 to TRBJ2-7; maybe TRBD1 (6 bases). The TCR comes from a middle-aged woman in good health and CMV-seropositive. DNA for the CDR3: TGTGCCAGCAGCTTGGGGGCCAGGGGTTCCTACGAGCAGTACTTC. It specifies CASSLGARGSYEQYF.